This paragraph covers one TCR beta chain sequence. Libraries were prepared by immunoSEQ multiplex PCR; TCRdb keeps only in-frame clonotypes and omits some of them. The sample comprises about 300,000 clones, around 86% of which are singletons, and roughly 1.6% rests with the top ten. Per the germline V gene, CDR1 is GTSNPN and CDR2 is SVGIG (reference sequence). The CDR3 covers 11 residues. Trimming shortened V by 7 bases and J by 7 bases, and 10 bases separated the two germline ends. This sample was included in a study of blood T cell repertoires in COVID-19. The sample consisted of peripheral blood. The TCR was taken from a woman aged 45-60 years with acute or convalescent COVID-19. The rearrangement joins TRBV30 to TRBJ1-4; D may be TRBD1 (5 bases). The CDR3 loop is CASWQGEKLFF. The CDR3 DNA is TGTGCCTCTTGGCAGGGTGAAAAACTGTTTTTT.